Included here is one T cell receptor (beta chain) sequence, with context. Antigen specificity is unknown. The sample belongs to a study of shared clonotypes between healthy human individuals. The study's findings and limits: When naive CD4 clonotypes were compared across several donors, approximately 4.9% were shared. Non-shared clonotypes showed lower generation probabilities than clonotypes common to all four donors.

This CDR3 has 11 amino acids. Germline V lookup: CDR1 SQVTM, CDR2 ANQGSEA. V was trimmed by 4 bases and J by 6 bases, leaving 10 bases between them. Several immunoSEQ 96-well plates shared each subset's DNA, each plate a replicate. Only in-frame clones appear in the TCRdb table, and some are missing; sequencing was by immunoSEQ multiplex PCR. The data hold around 2.5 million clones, with under 95% observed a single time. The sample was naive CD4+ T cells from PBMCs. Subset meaning: CD45RA+ positively selected. The TCR originated in a man between 18 and 29 years old in good health. Some clones in this sample may be carry-over from other donors' samples. This chain uses TRBV29-1 with TRBJ2-7; D not resolved. CDR3 nucleotides: TGCAGCGTTGCCACAGTCAGCGAGCAGTACTTC. It translates to CSVATVSEQYF.